This record looks at one T cell receptor beta chain sequence and its context. The sample comes from a study of technical replicates of blood from several donors. Generated by immunoSEQ multiplex PCR, the TCRdb table keeps only in-frame clones and is missing some. The table lists about 100,000 clones, 96% of them singletons, with around 0.2% in the top ten. This CDR3 spans 15 amino acids. Germline CDR1 SGHVS, CDR2 FQNEAQ. The germline V and J ends were trimmed by 3 bases and 3 bases, with 14 bases remaining between them. This chain joins TRBV7-8 and TRBJ1-2; D unresolved. This receptor was identified in a human donor in good health. Sequencing input: T cells isolated from PBMCs. DNA for the CDR3: TGTGCCAGCAGCTTCCGTGAGGCTCCGGACTATGGCTACACCTTC. Its protein is CASSFREAPDYGYTF.